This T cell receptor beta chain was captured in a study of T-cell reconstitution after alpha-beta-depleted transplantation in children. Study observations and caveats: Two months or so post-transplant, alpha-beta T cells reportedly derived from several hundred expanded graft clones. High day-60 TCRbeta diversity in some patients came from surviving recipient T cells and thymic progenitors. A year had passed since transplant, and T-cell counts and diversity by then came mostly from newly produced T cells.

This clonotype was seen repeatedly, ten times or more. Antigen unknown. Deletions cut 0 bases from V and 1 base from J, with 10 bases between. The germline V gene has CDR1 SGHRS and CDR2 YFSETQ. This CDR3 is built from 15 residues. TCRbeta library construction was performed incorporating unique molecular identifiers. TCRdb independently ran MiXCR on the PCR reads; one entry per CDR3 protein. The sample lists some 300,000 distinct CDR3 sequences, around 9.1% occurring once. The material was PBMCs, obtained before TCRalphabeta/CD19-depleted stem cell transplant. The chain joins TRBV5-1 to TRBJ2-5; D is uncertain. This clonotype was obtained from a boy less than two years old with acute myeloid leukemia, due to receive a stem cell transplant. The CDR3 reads CASSLASKIQETQYF. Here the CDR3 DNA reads TGCGCCAGCAGCTTGGCTAGTAAGATCCAAGAGACCCAGTACTTC. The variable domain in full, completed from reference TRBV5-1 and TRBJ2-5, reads KAGVTQTPRYLIKTRGQQVTLSCSPISGHRSVSWYQQTPGQGLQFLFEYFSETQRNKGNFPGRFSGRQFSNSRSEMNVSTLELGDSALYLCASSLASKIQETQYFGPGTRLLVL.